Following are 6 T cell receptor beta chains from one sample sequenced in a study of blood T cells in healthy people across ages. Primed by a sample-barcoded 5' primer and a J-beta primer mix, a second PCR proceeded for about 6 to 12 cycles. TCRdb re-analysed the 5' RACE reads in MiXCR, keeping a single row per CDR3 protein. Of 750,000 to 1,000,000 distinct CDR3 sequences in the sample, just under 30% were seen once. This same sample was also part of a study on T cells of mothers and their children.

Sample: blood. The source of these receptors is a woman aged 40 to 50 in good health.

This clonotype was seen repeatedly, ten times or more. The rearrangement links TRBV27 to TRBJ2-7; the D is unclear. Between the trimmed V and J ends, which lost 2 bases and 0 bases, there was a span of 11 bases. The CDR3 covers 15 residues. Germline V gives CDR1 MNHEY, CDR2 SMNVEV (reference sequence). CDR3 residues: CASSLGPVSSYEQYF. The CDR3 DNA follows: TGTGCCAGCAGTTTAGGACCCGTGAGCTCCTACGAGCAGTACTTC.

This chain joins TRBV21-1 and TRBJ2-1; TRBD2 is the table's D call, not checked against the DNA. TRBV21-1 is deemed a pseudogene. This CDR3 contains 16 residues. The CDR3 region has the DNA TGTGCCGTCGGGCAGCCTAGCGGGGGGGCCTACAACGAGCAGTTCTTC. This sequence encodes CAVGQPSGGAYNEQFF.

Details on this clonotype: Being one base from a much bigger clone, this may be a read error. The V call is TRBV5-1, the J call TRBJ2-5; a possible D gene is TRBD2 (7 bases). This CDR3 is 14 amino acids long. Germline V gives CDR1 SGHRS, CDR2 YFSETQ. In DNA form, the CDR3 reads TGCGCCAGCAGCTTGGTGGGGGGGCAAGAGATCCAGTACTTC. Residues: CASSLVGGQEIQYF.

In its sample, this clonotype was seen a few times. The gene calls are TRBV20-1 and TRBJ2-1; no firm D call. The CDR3 extends over 11 amino acids. V was clipped by 1 base and J by 7 bases, with 5 bases between them. Per germline, CDR1 DFQATT and CDR2 SNEGSKA (reference sequence). CDR3 protein: CSARARNEQFF. The CDR3 DNA is TGCAGTGCTAGAGCGCGGAATGAGCAGTTCTTC.

There are a few counts of this clonotype. V and J are TRBV5-1 and TRBJ2-5; D is ambiguous. V dropped 4 bases and J dropped 1 base, with 8 bases sitting between them. Per the germline V gene, CDR1 is SGHRS and CDR2 is YFSETQ. The length of the CDR3 is 13 residues. The CDR3 loop is CASSDAPQETQYF. Written as DNA, the CDR3 is TGCGCCAGCAGCGATGCCCCCCAAGAGACCCAGTACTTC. The variable domain in full, with the rest retrieved from reference TRBV5-1 and TRBJ2-5, is KAGVTQTPRYLIKTRGQQVTLSCSPISGHRSVSWYQQTPGQGLQFLFEYFSETQRNKGNFPGRFSGRQFSNSRSEMNVSTLELGDSALYLCASSDAPQETQYFGPGTRLLVL.

As for this clonotype: A read error likely explains this, since a far larger clone differs by one base. V is TRBV5-1 and J is TRBJ2-5; TRBD1 agrees at 11 bases. CDR3 length: 14 residues. The germline gives CDR1 SGHRS, CDR2 YFSETQ. The CDR3 sequence is CDSSLGQGGETQYF. The DNA of the CDR3 is TGCGACAGCAGCTTGGGACAGGGGGGCGAGACCCAGTACTTC. The whole variable domain, remainder taken from reference TRBV5-1 and TRBJ2-5, is KAGVTQTPRYLIKTRGQQVTLSCSPISGHRSVSWYQQTPGQGLQFLFEYFSETQRNKGNFPGRFSGRQFSNSRSEMNVSTLELGDSALYLCDSSLGQGGETQYFGPGTRLLVL.